This TCR beta chain was identified during a study of neurological immune-mediated disorders. This clonotype came up many times. Antigen unknown. Germline values: CDR1 LNHNV, CDR2 YYDKDF (reference sequence). The V segment lost 1 base and the J segment 1 base; nucleotides outside the gene matches: 13. This CDR3 is 21 amino acids long. Input was some 1 million sorted T cells, either CD4+ or CD8+. Study results and caveats: None of the CDR3 amino acid sequences of expanded clones recurred across subjects, suggesting private repertoires in all groups.

Synthesis of cDNA was carried out by template-switch 5'RACE. The reaction used 10-nucleotide random UMIs. The authors obtained over 180 million TCR-beta sequences from 15-18 subjects per sequencing run. Via MiXCR, TCRdb re-called the 5' RACE reads, giving one row per CDR3 protein. The repertoire holds some 15,000 distinct CDR3 sequences, with less than 15% as singletons. The chain couples TRBV15 to TRBJ2-3; 14 bases are a match to TRBD2. This receptor was taken from a female donor with HTLV-1-associated myelopathy (HAM/TSP). The material sequenced was CD8+ T cells from blood. The CDR3 loop is CATSRVTALTSGRGRTDTQYF. CDR3 in DNA: TGTGCCACCAGCAGAGTAACAGCTTTGACTAGCGGGAGGGGTCGCACAGATACGCAGTATTTT.